The TCR beta chain under discussion was sequenced for a study of blood T cell repertoires in COVID-19. Overall study: Material from acute and convalescent COVID-19 was sourced from the United States, Italy and Spain. T cells, B-cell-depleted T cells, or PBMCs supplied cDNA or gDNA.

The CDR3 is 13 residues long. Germline V gene lookup returns CDR1 MNHNY and CDR2 SVGAGI (reference sequence). The V end was cut by 6 bases, the J end by 0 bases, with 8 bases between. This clone has only a few counts. This same CDR3 is encoded by further DNA sequences in the sample. Original methodology: Nucleated cell counts were estimated from reference gene primer amplification. Data came from immunoSEQ multiplex PCR; TCRdb stores just in-frame clones and leaves some out. V and J calls and clone size are copied from that table; D and trimming were computed from the DNA. The sample holds tens of thousands of clones, roughly three quarters seen once.

The rearrangement links TRBV6-6 to TRBJ1-2; D perhaps matches TRBD1 (6 bases). The TCR sequence derives from a man between 65 and 79 years old with active or convalescent COVID-19. The sequenced sample was peripheral blood. In DNA, the CDR3 is TGTGCCAGCAGACAGGGCTCTAACTATGGCTACACCTTC. As protein: CASRQGSNYGYTF.